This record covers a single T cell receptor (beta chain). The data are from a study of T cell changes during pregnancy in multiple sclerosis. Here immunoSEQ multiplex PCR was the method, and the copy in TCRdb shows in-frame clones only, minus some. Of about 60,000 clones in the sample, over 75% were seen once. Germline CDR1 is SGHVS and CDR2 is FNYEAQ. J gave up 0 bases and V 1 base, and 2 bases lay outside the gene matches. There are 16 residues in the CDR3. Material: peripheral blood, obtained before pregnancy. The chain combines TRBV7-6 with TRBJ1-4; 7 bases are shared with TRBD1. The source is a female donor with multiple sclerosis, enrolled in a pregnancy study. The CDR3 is CASSLGTGATNEKLFF. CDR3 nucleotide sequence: TGTGCCAGCAGCTTAGGAACAGGGGCAACTAATGAAAAACTGTTTTTT.